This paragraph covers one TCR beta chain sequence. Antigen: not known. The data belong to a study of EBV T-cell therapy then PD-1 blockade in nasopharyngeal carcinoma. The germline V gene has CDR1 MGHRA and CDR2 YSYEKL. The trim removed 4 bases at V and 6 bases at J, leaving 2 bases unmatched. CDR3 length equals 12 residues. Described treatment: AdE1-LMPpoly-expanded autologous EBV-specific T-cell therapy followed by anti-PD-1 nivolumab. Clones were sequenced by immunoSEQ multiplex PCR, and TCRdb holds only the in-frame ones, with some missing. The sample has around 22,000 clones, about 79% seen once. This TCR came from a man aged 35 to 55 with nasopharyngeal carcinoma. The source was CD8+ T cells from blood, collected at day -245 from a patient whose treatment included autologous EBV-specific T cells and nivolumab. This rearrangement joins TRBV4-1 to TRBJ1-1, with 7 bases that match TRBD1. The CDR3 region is CASSRGTAEAFF. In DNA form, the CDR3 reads TGCGCCAGCAGCCGCGGGACAGCTGAAGCTTTCTTT.